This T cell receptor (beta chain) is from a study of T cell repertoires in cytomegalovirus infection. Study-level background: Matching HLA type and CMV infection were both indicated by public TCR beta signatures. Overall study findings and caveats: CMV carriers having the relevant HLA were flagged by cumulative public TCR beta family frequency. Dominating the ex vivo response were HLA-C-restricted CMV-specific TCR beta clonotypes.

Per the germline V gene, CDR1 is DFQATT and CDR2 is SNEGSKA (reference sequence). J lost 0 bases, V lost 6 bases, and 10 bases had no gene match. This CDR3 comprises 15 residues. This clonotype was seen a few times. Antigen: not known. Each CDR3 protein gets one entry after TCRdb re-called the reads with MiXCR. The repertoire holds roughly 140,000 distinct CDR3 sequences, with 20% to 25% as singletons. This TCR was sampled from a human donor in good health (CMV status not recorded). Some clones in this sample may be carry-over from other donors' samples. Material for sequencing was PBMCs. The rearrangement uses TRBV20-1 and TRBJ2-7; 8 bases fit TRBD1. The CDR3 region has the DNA TGCAGTGCAGGCTTTGGGACAGGCACCTCCTACGAGCAGTACTTC. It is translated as CSAGFGTGTSYEQYF.